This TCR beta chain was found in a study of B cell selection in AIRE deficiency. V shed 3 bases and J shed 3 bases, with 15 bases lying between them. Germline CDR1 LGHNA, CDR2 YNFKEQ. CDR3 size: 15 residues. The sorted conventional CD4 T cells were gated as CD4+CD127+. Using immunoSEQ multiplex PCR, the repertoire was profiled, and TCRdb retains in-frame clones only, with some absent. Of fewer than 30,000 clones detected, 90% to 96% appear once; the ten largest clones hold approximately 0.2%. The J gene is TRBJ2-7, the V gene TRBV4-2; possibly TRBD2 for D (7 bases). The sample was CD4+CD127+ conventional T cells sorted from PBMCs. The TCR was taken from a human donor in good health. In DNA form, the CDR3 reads TGTGCCAGCAGCCACCCCCAGGGGAGGGTCTACGAGCAGTACTTC. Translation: CASSHPQGRVYEQYF.